Presented here are 10 T cell receptor beta chains from one specimen sequenced in a study of T cells in pancreatic ductal adenocarcinoma. The selected patients with pancreatic ductal adenocarcinoma had surgery but no neoadjuvant therapy. Here immunoSEQ multiplex PCR was the method, and the copy in TCRdb shows in-frame clones only, minus some. The sample lists roughly 9,500 clones; roughly nine tenths were seen once. Sequenced input: PBMCs. These receptors were obtained from a human donor with pancreatic ductal adenocarcinoma.

DNA for the CDR3: TGTGCCAGCAGCGTGGCCACAGATACGCAGTATTTT. Its translation is CASSVATDTQYF. The rearrangement joins TRBV9 to TRBJ2-3; D call uncertain. The CDR3 loop spans 12 amino acids. CDR1 is SGDLS, CDR2 YYNGEE, per germline. The V end was cut by 2 bases, the J end by 2 bases, with 3 bases between.

This clone came up once. This rearrangement joins TRBV10-3 to TRBJ2-2, with TRBD1 identical over 7 bases. The V gene's germline CDR1 is ENHRY and CDR2 SYGVKD. The CDR3 has 16 residues. The V and J ends lost 0 bases and 5 bases, in that order; junction bases with no gene match: 6. The CDR3 DNA sequence: TGTGCCATCAGTGAGTCGACAGGGCGTGGGACCGGGGAGCTGTTTTTT. This translates into CAISESTGRGTGELFF.

The rearrangement uses TRBV19 and TRBJ2-7, with D perhaps matching TRBD1 (5 bases). V was clipped by 8 bases and J by 2 bases, with 7 bases between them. The length of the CDR3 is 11 residues. Germline V lookup: CDR1 LNHDA, CDR2 SQIVND (reference sequence). CDR3 sequence: CASGQAYEQYF. Here the CDR3 DNA reads TGTGCCAGTGGACAAGCCTACGAGCAGTACTTC.

This chain uses TRBV5-1 with TRBJ2-2; D might be TRBD1 (6 bases). Looked up from germline, CDR1 is SGHRS and CDR2 is YFSETQ. The CDR3 length is 15 residues. V was cut by 0 bases and J by 5 bases, with 11 bases left in between. The CDR3 protein is CASSLAPTGTGELFF. CDR3 bases: TGCGCCAGCAGCTTGGCCCCTACAGGGACCGGGGAGCTGTTTTTT.

This clone is a singleton in its sample. The chain links TRBV5-6 to TRBJ2-3; D may be TRBD2 (7 bases). Looked up from germline, CDR1 is SGHDT and CDR2 is YYEEEE. Trimming took off 3 bases at V and 2 bases at J, with 13 bases between the two ends. The CDR3 loop spans 15 amino acids. DNA for the CDR3: TGTGCCAGCAGCTGGGGGGGCGGCTACACAGATACGCAGTATTTT. Its translation: CASSWGGGYTDTQYF.

This rearrangement joins TRBV7-2 to TRBJ1-2, with D possibly TRBD1 on 6 matching bases. The length of the CDR3 is 15 residues. Trimming shortened V by 1 base and J by 4 bases, and 13 bases separated the two germline ends. From germline, CDR1 is SGHTA and CDR2 FQGNSA. The CDR3 spells CASSLESGAVYGYTF. The CDR3 coding sequence is TGTGCCAGCAGCTTAGAGTCAGGGGCGGTCTATGGCTACACCTTC. The full variable domain, rest sourced from reference TRBV7-2 and TRBJ1-2, is GAGVSQSPSNKVTEKGKDVELRCDPISGHTALYWYRQSLGQGLEFLIYFQGNSAPDKSGLPSDRFSAERTGGSVSTLTIQRTQQEDSAVYLCASSLESGAVYGYTFGSGTRLTVV.

The chain couples TRBV5-1 to TRBJ2-7; 11 bases agree with TRBD2. The CDR3 covers 16 residues. CDR1 SGHRS and CDR2 YFSETQ come from the germline V gene. The trim removed 4 bases at V and 0 bases at J, leaving 6 bases unmatched. The CDR3 spells CASSIGTSGASYEQYF. CDR3 DNA sequence: TGCGCCAGCAGCATCGGGACTAGCGGAGCCTCCTACGAGCAGTACTTC.

The V gene is TRBV4-2, the J gene TRBJ2-7, with a possible D match to TRBD2 (5 bases). Germline loops: CDR1 LGHNA, CDR2 YNFKEQ. This CDR3 is built from 12 residues. V lost 4 bases and J lost 5, with 9 bases in between. CDR3 in amino acids: CASSPEGHEQYF. Here the CDR3 DNA reads TGTGCCAGCAGCCCAGAGGGCCACGAGCAGTACTTC.

The chain is built from TRBV29-1 and TRBJ2-4; a weak D match, TRBD2 (6 bases). The CDR3 extends over 15 amino acids. Trimming took off 4 bases at V and 0 bases at J, with 13 bases between the two ends. Germline loops: CDR1 SQVTM, CDR2 ANQGSEA. CDR3 protein: CSVAIAGGAKNIQYF. The CDR3 DNA sequence: TGCAGCGTTGCTATTGCCGGGGGAGCCAAAAACATTCAGTACTTC.

CDR3 sequence: CASSLGSGVEETQYF. As DNA, the CDR3 is TGTGCCAGCAGCCTCGGGTCGGGGGTCGAAGAGACCCAGTACTTC. This chain uses TRBV11-3 with TRBJ2-5, with D perhaps TRBD2 (6 bases). Between the trimmed V and J ends, which lost 5 bases and 3 bases, there was a span of 16 bases. This CDR3 region has 15 residues. The germline gives CDR1 SGHNT, CDR2 YENEEA.